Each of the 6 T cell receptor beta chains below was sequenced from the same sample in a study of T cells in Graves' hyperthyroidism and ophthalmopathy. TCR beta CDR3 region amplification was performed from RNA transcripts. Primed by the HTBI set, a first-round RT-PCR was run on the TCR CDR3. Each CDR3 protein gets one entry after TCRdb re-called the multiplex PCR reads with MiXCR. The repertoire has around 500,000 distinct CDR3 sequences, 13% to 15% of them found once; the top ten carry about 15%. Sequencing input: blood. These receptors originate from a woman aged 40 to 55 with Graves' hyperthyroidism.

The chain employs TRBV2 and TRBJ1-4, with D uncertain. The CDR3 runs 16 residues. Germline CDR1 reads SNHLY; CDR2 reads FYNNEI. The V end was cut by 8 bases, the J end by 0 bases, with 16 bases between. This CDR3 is CASRLFEAATNEKLFF. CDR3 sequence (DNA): TGTGCCAGCCGGTTATTCGAGGCTGCAACTAATGAAAAACTGTTTTTT.

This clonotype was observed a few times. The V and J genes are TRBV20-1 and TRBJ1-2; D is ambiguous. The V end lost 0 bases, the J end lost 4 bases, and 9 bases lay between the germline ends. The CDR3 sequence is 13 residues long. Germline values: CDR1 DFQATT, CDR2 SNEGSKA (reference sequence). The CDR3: CSARDLEIYGYTF. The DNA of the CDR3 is TGCAGTGCTAGAGATTTAGAAATCTATGGCTACACCTTC.

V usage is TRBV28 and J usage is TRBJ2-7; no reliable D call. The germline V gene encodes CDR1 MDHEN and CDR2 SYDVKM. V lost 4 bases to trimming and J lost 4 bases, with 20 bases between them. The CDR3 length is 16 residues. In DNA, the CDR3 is TGTGCCAGCAGTTCCTCCTCTTTGGGCCTTCTGTACGAGCAGTACTTC. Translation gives CASSSSSLGLLYEQYF.

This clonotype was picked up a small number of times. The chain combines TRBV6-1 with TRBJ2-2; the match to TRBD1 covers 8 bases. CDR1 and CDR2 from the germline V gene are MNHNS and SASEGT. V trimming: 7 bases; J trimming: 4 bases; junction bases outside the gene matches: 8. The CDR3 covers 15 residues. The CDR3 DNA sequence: TGTGCCAGCAAGTCGGCAGGGGGCGGCACCGGGGAGCTGTTTTTT. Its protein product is CASKSAGGGTGELFF.

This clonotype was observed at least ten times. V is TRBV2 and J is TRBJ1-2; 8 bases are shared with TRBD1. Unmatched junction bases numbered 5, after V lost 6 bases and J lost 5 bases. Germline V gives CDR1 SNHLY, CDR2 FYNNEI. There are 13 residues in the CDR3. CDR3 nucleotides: TGTGCCAGCAGCGGACAGGGTAGTTATGGCTACACCTTC. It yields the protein CASSGQGSYGYTF.

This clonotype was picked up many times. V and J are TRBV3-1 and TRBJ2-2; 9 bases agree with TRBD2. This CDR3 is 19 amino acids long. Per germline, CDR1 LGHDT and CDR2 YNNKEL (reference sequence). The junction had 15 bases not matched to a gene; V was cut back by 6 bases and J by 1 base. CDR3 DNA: TGTGCCAGCAGTCCTACGACTAGCGGTCACCTTGGGAACACCGGGGAGCTGTTTTTT. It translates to CASSPTTSGHLGNTGELFF.